The 13 T cell receptor beta chains listed next were all sequenced from one sample in a study of CD8 T cells in ankylosing spondylitis. Study outcomes and limitations: What seemed typical of ankylosing spondylitis blood was a TCR beta motif built from eight highly homologous variants.

Each CDR3 protein gets one entry after TCRdb re-called the 5' RACE reads with MiXCR. The sample lists 750,000 to 850,000 distinct CDR3 sequences, over 9.5% occurring once. These receptors have no identified antigens. Source material: blood, either unsorted or a sorted T cell fraction (not recorded which). Receptor source: a male donor with ankylosing spondylitis.

This clonotype came up a few times. The rearrangement links TRBV20-1 to TRBJ2-7, with a possible D match to TRBD2 (6 bases). Germline CDR1 and CDR2: DFQATT and SNEGSKA (reference sequence). V gave up 6 bases and J gave up 2 bases, with 14 bases separating them. The length of the CDR3 is 13 residues. The CDR3 loop reads CSALGGFAYEQYF. The CDR3 DNA reads as TGCAGTGCCCTGGGGGGATTCGCCTACGAGCAGTACTTC.

This sequence joins TRBV20-1 and TRBJ2-1; 16 bases line up with TRBD2. This CDR3 is built from 21 residues. Trimming at V came to 4 bases and at J to 0 bases, leaving 15 bases not matched to a gene. Germline CDR1 and CDR2: DFQATT and SNEGSKA (reference sequence). For the CDR3, the DNA is TGCAGTGCTACCGGGACTAGCGGGAGGGACACCTCCAATATCTCCTACAATGAGCAGTTCTTC. Amino acids: CSATGTSGRDTSNISYNEQFF.

This clonotype was counted only a few times. The chain joins TRBV20-1 to TRBJ1-5; D uncertain. Germline CDR1 reads DFQATT; CDR2 reads SNEGSKA (reference sequence). Deletions cut 0 bases from V and 6 bases from J, with 15 bases between. This CDR3 contains 15 residues. This chain's CDR3 is CSARDRIRGSQPQHF. The CDR3 DNA reads as TGCAGTGCTAGAGATAGGATTCGGGGTAGTCAGCCCCAGCATTTT.

This clonotype appeared many times. This chain connects TRBV29-1 to TRBJ2-5; D uncertain. This CDR3 is 13 amino acids long. Trimming cost V 3 bases and J 4 bases, with 12 bases left between them. Per germline, CDR1 SQVTM and CDR2 ANQGSEA. The CDR3 sequence: CSVDGNIRETQYF. The CDR3 nucleotides are TGCAGCGTTGACGGTAATATCAGAGAGACCCAGTACTTC.

The CDR3 sequence: CAIKESGENEQYF. The CDR3 DNA reads TGTGCCATCAAGGAGTCGGGTGAGAACGAGCAGTACTTC. This chain connects TRBV10-3 to TRBJ2-7; D remains unclear. CDR1 and CDR2 from the germline V gene are ENHRY and SYGVKD. With 7 bases removed from V and 5 bases from J, the gap between germline ends came to 15 bases. The CDR3 is 13 residues long.

The chain carries TRBV6-5 and TRBJ1-3; tentatively, D is TRBD1 (6 bases). The germline V gene has CDR1 MNHEY and CDR2 SVGAGI. The CDR3 has 17 amino acids. With 7 bases removed from V and 0 bases from J, the gap between germline ends came to 19 bases. The CDR3 is CASTASTGHGSGNTIYF. The CDR3 coding sequence is TGTGCCAGCACCGCTTCCACGGGACATGGCTCTGGAAACACCATATATTTT.

The sample holds many counts of this clonotype. The chain carries TRBV6-5 and TRBJ2-2, with D possibly matching TRBD1 (6 bases). Germline V lookup: CDR1 MNHEY, CDR2 SVGAGI. The CDR3 contains 15 residues. Trimming left V 6 bases short and J 6 bases short, with 17 bases between. This CDR3 reads CASRPPTGNAGELFF. In DNA, the CDR3 is TGTGCCAGCAGACCCCCGACAGGCAATGCCGGGGAGCTGTTTTTT.

This clonotype has ten or more counts. J is TRBJ2-3 and V is TRBV29-1; D is undetermined. V dropped 8 bases and J dropped 1 base, with 10 bases sitting between them. The germline V gene has CDR1 SQVTM and CDR2 ANQGSEA. CDR3 length: 12 residues. The CDR3 bases are TGCAGCTTCGGACCGGGCACAGATACGCAGTATTTT. This translates into CSFGPGTDTQYF.

This chain connects TRBV24-1 to TRBJ1-4; no firm D call. This CDR3 is built from 15 residues. The germline V gene encodes CDR1 KGHDR and CDR2 SFDVKD. Trimming left V 3 bases short and J 0 bases short, with 7 bases between. In nucleotides, the CDR3 is TGTGCCACCAGTGATCCGCGTGCAACTAATGAAAAACTGTTTTTT. Its protein is CATSDPRATNEKLFF.

This CDR3 is CASSESSGRSYNEQFF. In DNA, the CDR3 is TGCGCCAGCAGTGAGTCTAGCGGGAGATCCTACAATGAGCAGTTCTTC. The chain couples TRBV10-1 to TRBJ2-1, with 9 bases fitting TRBD2. There are 16 residues in the CDR3. Germline V gene data show CDR1 as WNHNN and CDR2 as SYGVQD (reference sequence). Unmatched junction bases numbered 1, after V lost 0 bases and J lost 1 base.

V gene TRBV10-3 combines with J gene TRBJ1-4; D might be TRBD1 (5 bases). Germline values: CDR1 ENHRY, CDR2 SYGVKD. The CDR3 covers 16 residues. The V gene lost 5 bases and the J gene lost 5 bases, with 18 bases spanning the gap. The CDR3, as DNA: TGTGCCATCAGTAGAGGGACTCGAACAAGCAATGAAAAACTGTTTTTT. The encoded protein is CAISRGTRTSNEKLFF.

This clonotype was counted ten times or more. This sequence joins TRBV5-1 and TRBJ1-5; no reliable D call. The CDR3 length is 16 residues. Trimming took 5 bases from V and 0 from J, leaving 15 bases between them. From germline, CDR1 is SGHRS and CDR2 YFSETQ. CDR3 protein: CASRSRCNYSNQPQHF. DNA for the CDR3: TGCGCCAGCAGATCCCGATGCAATTATAGCAATCAGCCCCAGCATTTT.

The V gene is TRBV6-2 or TRBV6-3, the J gene TRBJ2-1; TRBD2 matches 7 bases. There are 14 residues in the CDR3. The germline V gene has CDR1 MNHEY and CDR2 SVGEGT. The J segment lost 8 bases and the V segment lost 4 bases, leaving 8 bases of the junction unmatched. The CDR3 DNA reads as TGTGCCAGCAGTTTTGCGCGGGAGTCATATGAGCAGTTCTTC. It codes for CASSFARESYEQFF.